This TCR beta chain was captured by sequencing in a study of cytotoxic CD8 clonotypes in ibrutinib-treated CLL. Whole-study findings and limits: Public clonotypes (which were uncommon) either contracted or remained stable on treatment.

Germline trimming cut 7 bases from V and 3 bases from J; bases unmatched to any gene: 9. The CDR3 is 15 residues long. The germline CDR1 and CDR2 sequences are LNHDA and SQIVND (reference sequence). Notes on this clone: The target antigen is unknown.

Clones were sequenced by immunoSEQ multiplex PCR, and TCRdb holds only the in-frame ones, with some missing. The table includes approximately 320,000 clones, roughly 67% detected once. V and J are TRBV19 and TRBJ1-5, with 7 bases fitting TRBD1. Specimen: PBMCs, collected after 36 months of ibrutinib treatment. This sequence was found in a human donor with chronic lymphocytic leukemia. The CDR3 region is CASKDPTGHNQPQHF. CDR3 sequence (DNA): TGTGCCAGTAAGGATCCGACAGGGCACAATCAGCCCCAGCATTTT.